Following are 4 T cell receptor beta chains from one sample sequenced in a study of blood T cell repertoires in COVID-19. Generated by immunoSEQ multiplex PCR, the TCRdb table keeps only in-frame clones and is missing some. The table has a few hundred thousand clones, around 90% seen once. Specimen: PBMCs or T cells enriched from blood (not recorded which). The receptors shown here come from a woman aged 25 to 39 who had recovered from COVID-19.

The genes are TRBV14 and TRBJ1-4; 10 bases align to TRBD1. The junction had 4 bases not matched to a gene; V was cut back by 3 bases and J by 3 bases. This CDR3 region has 16 residues. Per the germline V gene, CDR1 is SGHDN and CDR2 is FVKESK. The CDR3 here is CASSQGTGVSNEKLFF. As DNA, the CDR3 is TGTGCCAGCAGCCAGGGGACAGGGGTATCTAATGAAAAACTGTTTTTT.

This rearrangement joins TRBV19 to TRBJ1-2; D uncertain. V dropped 4 bases and J dropped 3 bases, with 6 bases sitting between them. The CDR3 contains 12 residues. Looked up from germline, CDR1 is LNHDA and CDR2 is SQIVND (reference sequence). The CDR3: CASSKRDYGYTF. CDR3 coding DNA: TGTGCCAGTAGTAAGCGCGACTATGGCTACACCTTC.

In its sample, this clone was seen once. This chain joins TRBV30 and TRBJ1-1, with D unresolved. The V end lost 7 bases, the J end lost 6 bases, and 12 bases lay between the germline ends. The CDR3 is 11 amino acids. From germline, CDR1 is GTSNPN and CDR2 SVGIG (reference sequence). This chain's CDR3 is CASQINAEAFF. The CDR3 coding sequence is TGTGCCTCCCAGATAAACGCTGAAGCTTTCTTT.

The V gene is TRBV11-3, the J gene TRBJ1-3; tentative D call: TRBD1 (6 bases). Germline CDR1 reads SGHNT; CDR2 reads YENEEA. This CDR3 spans 19 amino acids. Trimming took off 5 bases at V and 1 base at J, with 24 bases between the two ends. The DNA for the CDR3 is TGTGCCAGCAGCGATTGCACAGCCAGGGGTCCCGCGTCTGGAAACACCATATATTTT. Residues: CASSDCTARGPASGNTIYF.